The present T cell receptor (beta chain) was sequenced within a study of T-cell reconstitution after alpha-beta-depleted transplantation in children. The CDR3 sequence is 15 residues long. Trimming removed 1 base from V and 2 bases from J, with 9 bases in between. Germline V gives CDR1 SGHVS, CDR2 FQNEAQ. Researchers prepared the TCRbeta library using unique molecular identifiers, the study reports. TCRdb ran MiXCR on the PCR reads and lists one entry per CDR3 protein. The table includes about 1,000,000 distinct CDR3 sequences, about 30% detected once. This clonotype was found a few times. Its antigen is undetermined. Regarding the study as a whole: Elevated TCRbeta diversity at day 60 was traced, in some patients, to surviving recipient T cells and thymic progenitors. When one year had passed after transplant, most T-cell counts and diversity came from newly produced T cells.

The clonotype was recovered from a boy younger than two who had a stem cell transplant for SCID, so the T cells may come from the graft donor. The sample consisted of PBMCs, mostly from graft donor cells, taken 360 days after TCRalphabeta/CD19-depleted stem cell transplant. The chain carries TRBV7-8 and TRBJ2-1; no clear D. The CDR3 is CASSLVRTAYNEQFF. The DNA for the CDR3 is TGTGCCAGCAGCTTAGTACGCACAGCCTACAATGAGCAGTTCTTC.